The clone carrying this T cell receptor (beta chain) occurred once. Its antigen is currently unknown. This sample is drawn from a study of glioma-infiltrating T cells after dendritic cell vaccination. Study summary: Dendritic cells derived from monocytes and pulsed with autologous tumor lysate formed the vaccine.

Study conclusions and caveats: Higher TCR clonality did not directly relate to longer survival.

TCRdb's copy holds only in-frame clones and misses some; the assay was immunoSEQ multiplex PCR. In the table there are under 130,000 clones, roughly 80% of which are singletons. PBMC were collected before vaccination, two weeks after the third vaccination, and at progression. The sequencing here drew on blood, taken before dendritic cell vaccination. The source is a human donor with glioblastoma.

CDR3 in amino acids: CASSLDGSPLHF. CDR3 bases: TGTGCCAGCAGCTTAGACGGTTCACCCCTCCACTTT. V usage is TRBV7-2 and J usage is TRBJ1-6; D unclear. This CDR3 contains 12 residues. The germline CDR1 and CDR2 sequences are SGHTA and FQGNSA. The V end lost 1 base, the J end lost 9 bases, and 4 bases lay between the germline ends.